This T cell receptor beta chain was sequenced during a study of cytomegalovirus exposure and HLA in healthy donors. The CDR3 covers 12 residues. V lost 2 bases and J 3 bases, leaving 4 bases between the germline ends. CDR1 is MNHEY and CDR2 is SVGAGI in the germline V gene. PCR employed 60 Vbeta and 13 Jbeta primers. Here immunoSEQ multiplex PCR was the method, and the copy in TCRdb shows in-frame clones only, minus some. Here the sample spans about 110,000 clones, about 68% being singletons. The sequenced sample was PBMCs. The J gene is TRBJ1-1, the V gene TRBV6-5, with D unresolved. The TCR originated in a man younger than 40 in good health and CMV-seropositive. In nucleotides, the CDR3 is TGTGCCAGCAGTTACCAGTACACTGAAGCTTTCTTT. Encoded protein: CASSYQYTEAFF.